What follows describes a single T cell receptor (beta chain). Its antigen is not identified. The data were obtained in a study of pediatric ulcerative colitis. Across the whole study: Ulcerative colitis patients had pancolitis or left-sided colitis, with confirming histology.

V was pared by 2 bases and J by 0 bases, with 14 bases between. There are 15 residues in the CDR3. In germline, CDR1 is GTSNPN, CDR2 SVGIG (reference sequence). Some clones are missing from TCRdb's copy, which holds only in-frame ones; the method was immunoSEQ multiplex PCR. The sample has about 64,000 clones, 75% to 85% seen once. Study findings and constraints: Clonal expansions reduced rectal repertoire diversity in acute severe colitis. Two rectal clonotypes were found only in ulcerative colitis patients, all of them.

The receptor was isolated from a boy aged 5-17 years with moderate ulcerative colitis. The chain couples TRBV30 to TRBJ2-7; D not resolved. Sequencing was carried out using blood. The CDR3 DNA reads as TGTGCCTGGAGTCTCCCCCAGGTTCGCTCCTACGAGCAGTACTTC. It translates to CAWSLPQVRSYEQYF.